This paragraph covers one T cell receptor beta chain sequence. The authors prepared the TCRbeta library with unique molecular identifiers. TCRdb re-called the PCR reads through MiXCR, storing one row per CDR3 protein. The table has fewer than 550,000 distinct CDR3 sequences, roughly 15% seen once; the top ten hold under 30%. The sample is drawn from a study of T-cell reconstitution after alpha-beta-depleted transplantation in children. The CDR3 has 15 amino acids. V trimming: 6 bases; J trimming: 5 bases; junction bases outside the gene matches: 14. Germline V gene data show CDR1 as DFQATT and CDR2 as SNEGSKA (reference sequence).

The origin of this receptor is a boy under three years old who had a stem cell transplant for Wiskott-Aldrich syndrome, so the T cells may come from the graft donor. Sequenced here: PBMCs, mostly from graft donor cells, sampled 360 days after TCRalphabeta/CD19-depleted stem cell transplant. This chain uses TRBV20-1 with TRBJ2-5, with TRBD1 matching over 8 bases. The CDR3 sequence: CSAPTGTGHFETQYF. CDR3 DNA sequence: TGCAGTGCCCCCACCGGGACAGGTCATTTCGAGACCCAGTACTTC.